The sequence of this TCR beta chain was determined in a study of CD8+CD57+ T cells in acquired aplastic anemia. As for the study in general: Mean DNA quantity obtained from sorted CD4+ and CD8+ cells was 2.5 to 4 ug.

Only patients with CD8+CD57+ cell expansion on flow cytometry were chosen for sequencing. This clonotype was recorded only once. Its antigen is undetermined. The germline V gene encodes CDR1 SEHNR and CDR2 FQNEAQ (reference sequence). The junction had 5 bases not matched to a gene; V was cut back by 7 bases and J by 9 bases. This CDR3 has 12 amino acids. Study-wide points: About 29 sequences, all CD8+ CDR3, were shared between patients and controls.

Genomic DNA was employed as the template in profiling TCR beta VDJ and CDR3. TCRdb re-called the reads through MiXCR, storing one row per CDR3 protein. This sample has 89,000 or so distinct CDR3 sequences, with 55% to 80% found just once. The sample comprised sorted CD4+, CD8+, or CD8+CD57+ T cells (not recorded which) from PBMCs. The TCR comes from a human donor with aplastic anemia. This sequence joins TRBV7-9 and TRBJ2-7; 11 bases are a match to TRBD1. The DNA of the CDR3 is TGTGCCAGCATCCGGGACAGGGGGTGGCAGTACTTC. Protein product: CASIRDRGWQYF. The full variable domain, rest sourced from reference TRBV7-9 and TRBJ2-7, is DTGVSQNPRHKITKRGQNVTFRCDPISEHNRLYWYRQTLGQGPEFLTYFQNEAQLEKSRLLSDRFSAERPKGSFSTLEIQRTEQGDSAMYLCASIRDRGWQYFGPGTRLTVT.